Listed below are T cell receptor beta chains from one sample, sequenced in a study of metastatic and nonmetastatic thyroid tumors. TCRdb reassembled clones from the PCR reads with MiXCR. The table has about 19,000 clones, about 23% seen once. The sample comprised tumor tissue. The receptor source for this set is a male donor with papillary thyroid cancer or a benign thyroid nodule (not recorded which). Some clones in this sample may be carry-over from other donors' samples. Both conserved end residues are part of each CDR3. The D gene is left open where the match is weak. Only some rows state a clone size, as once, few, many or a class for expanded clones.

v_gene	j_gene	abundance	d_gene	CDR3nt	CDR3aa
TRBV20-1	TRBJ2-7	NA	NA	TGCAGTGCCCCGGGTCGAGGGTACGAGCAGTACTTC	CSAPGRGYEQYF
TRBV20-1	TRBJ1-4	many	NA	TGCAGTGCCAGGGTCTTGGGGGAAAAACTGTTTTTT	CSARVLGEKLFF
TRBV28	TRBJ2-7	NA	NA	TGTGCCAGCAGTTTCGAGGGTGTTTTTGACAAGCAGTACTTC	CASSFEGVFDKQYF
TRBV18	TRBJ1-1	many	NA	TGTGCCAGCTCAAACGGTTTTGGGAACACTGAAGCTTTCTTT	CASSNGFGNTEAFF
TRBV28	TRBJ2-5	many	TRBD1	TGTGCCAGCAGCGGGACAGCGAAAGAGACCCAGTACTTC	CASSGTAKETQYF
TRBV20-1	TRBJ1-5	medium-sized	NA	TGCAGTGCTAGAGATACGCAGGGTAATCAGCCCCAGCATTTT	CSARDTQGNQPQHF
TRBV18	TRBJ2-7	many	TRBD1	TGTGCCAGCTCACGGGACAGGGGGAGCTACGAGCAGTACTTC	CASSRDRGSYEQYF
TRBV28	TRBJ2-3	many	NA	TGTGCCAGCAGTTTAACGGGGACCCGTGCAGATACGCAGTATTTT	CASSLTGTRADTQYF
TRBV12-3/TRBV12-4	TRBJ2-7	NA	TRBD1	TGTGGCAGCAGTACGGGACAGGGGTTTTACGAGCAGTACTTC	CGSSTGQGFYEQYF
TRBV19	TRBJ1-1	many	TRBD1	TGTGCCAGTAGCACAGGGGAGACTGAAGCTTTCTTT	CASSTGETEAFF
TRBV6-2/TRBV6-3	TRBJ2-2	many	NA	TGTGCCAGCAGTTACCGGGCTTATACCGGGGAGCTGTTTTTT	CASSYRAYTGELFF
TRBV6-1	TRBJ1-5	NA	NA	TGTTCCAGCACCGACTCCCCTAATCAGCCCCAGCATTTT	CSSTDSPNQPQHF
TRBV10-2	TRBJ2-3	many	NA	TGCGCCAGCAGGGGGGTGACTAGTAGGACAGATACGCAGTATTTT	CASRGVTSRTDTQYF
TRBV6-2/TRBV6-3	TRBJ1-2	many	NA	TGTGCCAGCGGTAAAGATAACAACTATGGCTACACCTTC	CASGKDNNYGYTF
TRBV28	TRBJ1-5	many	NA	TGTGCCAGCAGTTTATTGAGTAGCAATCAGCCCCAGCATTTT	CASSLLSSNQPQHF
TRBV19	TRBJ1-1	many	NA	TGTGCCAGTAGTACATCACCTTACATAAACACTGAAGCTTTCTTT	CASSTSPYINTEAFF
TRBV9	TRBJ1-4	NA	NA	TGTGCCAGCAGCCTAGATTCAACTAATGAAAAACTGTTTTTT	CASSLDSTNEKLFF
TRBV30	TRBJ2-5	many	NA	TGTGCCTGGAGTAATAACAGGGAAAGTTGGGAGACCCAGTACTTC	CAWSNNRESWETQYF
TRBV20-1	TRBJ2-5	many	NA	TGCAGTGCAAAAAGCTGGCCGGGAGTTTCCGAGACCCAGTACTTC	CSAKSWPGVSETQYF
TRBV28	TRBJ2-7	few	NA	TGTGCCAGCGTGGGGCGGGCTTACGAGCAGTACTTC	CASVGRAYEQYF
TRBV11-3	TRBJ1-1	NA	NA	TGTGCCAGCAGAGGGACGGAGAACACTGAAGCTTTCTTT	CASRGTENTEAFF
TRBV30	TRBJ2-7	NA	NA	TGTGCCTGGAACCTAGGGGGTCTCGAGCAGTACTTC	CAWNLGGLEQYF
TRBV19	TRBJ2-1	many	TRBD2	TGTGCCAGTAGTACCGGGACTACCTACAATGAGCAGTTCTTC	CASSTGTTYNEQFF
TRBV18	TRBJ2-7	many	NA	TGTGCCAGCTCGGGCGGAACTCATAACGAGCAGTACTTC	CASSGGTHNEQYF
TRBV2	TRBJ2-7	NA	NA	TGTGCCAGCAGTGAAACCCCCTCCACAGTCGGCTTTTTCCCCGAGGAGTACTTC	CASSETPSTVGFFPEEYF
TRBV11-2	TRBJ1-4	few	NA	TGTGCAAGCAAATCCGAGGGGAATAAACTGTTTTTT	CASKSEGNKLFF
TRBV7-3	TRBJ1-2	NA	NA	TGTGCCAGCAGCTTGATGGCGTCCGAATCACTGAGTGGCTACACCTTC	CASSLMASESLSGYTF
TRBV4-2	TRBJ1-6	many	NA	TGTGCCAGCAGCCATTCCTCCGCCTCCTATAATTCACCCCTCCACTTT	CASSHSSASYNSPLHF
TRBV19	TRBJ1-5	many	NA	TGTGCCAGTAGTATACTGGGGCAAAGCAATCAGCCCCAGCATTTT	CASSILGQSNQPQHF
TRBV11-1	TRBJ1-3	many	NA	TGTGCCAGCGAAAGAGGGGTACAGGTAGTCTCTGGAAACACCATATATTTT	CASERGVQVVSGNTIYF
TRBV5-1	TRBJ2-3	NA	TRBD2	TGCGCCAGCAGCTCTGGGACTAGCGGTCCCACAGATACGCATTATTTT	CASSSGTSGPTDTHYF
TRBV5-4	TRBJ2-7	NA	TRBD1	TGTGCCAGCAGCTCCAAGGGACAGCCTAGGGAGCAGTACTTC	CASSSKGQPREQYF
TRBV19	TRBJ1-6	medium-sized	TRBD1	TGTGCCAGTAGTAAAGACAGGGATAATTCACCCCTCCACTTT	CASSKDRDNSPLHF
TRBV10-3	TRBJ2-7	medium-sized	NA	TGTGCCATCAGTGTTAGGGAGGACGAGCAGTACTTC	CAISVREDEQYF
TRBV7-9	TRBJ2-1	many	NA	TGTGCCAGCAGTCGGCTTCGAGGCCCCTCCTACAATGAGCAGTTCTTC	CASSRLRGPSYNEQFF
TRBV2	TRBJ1-5	few	NA	TGTGCCAGCAGTGAAGCGCGGACCCAGCCCCAGCATTTT	CASSEARTQPQHF
TRBV5-1	TRBJ2-1	many	TRBD1	TGCGCCAGCAGCTTGGTTTCAACAGGGGGGCCTACCTACAATGAGCAGTTCTTC	CASSLVSTGGPTYNEQFF
TRBV7-3	TRBJ2-1	few	NA	TGTACCAGCAGCCCACTTCAAGGGGTTGAGCAGTTCTTC	CTSSPLQGVEQFF
TRBV10-1	TRBJ1-4	many	TRBD1	TGCGCCAGCAGTGAGTCGAGGGACAGGATAGAAAAACTGTTTTTT	CASSESRDRIEKLFF
TRBV5-1	TRBJ1-5	many	NA	TGCGCCAGCAGCGAGGGGGGTGGCAATCAGCCCCAGCATTTT	CASSEGGGNQPQHF